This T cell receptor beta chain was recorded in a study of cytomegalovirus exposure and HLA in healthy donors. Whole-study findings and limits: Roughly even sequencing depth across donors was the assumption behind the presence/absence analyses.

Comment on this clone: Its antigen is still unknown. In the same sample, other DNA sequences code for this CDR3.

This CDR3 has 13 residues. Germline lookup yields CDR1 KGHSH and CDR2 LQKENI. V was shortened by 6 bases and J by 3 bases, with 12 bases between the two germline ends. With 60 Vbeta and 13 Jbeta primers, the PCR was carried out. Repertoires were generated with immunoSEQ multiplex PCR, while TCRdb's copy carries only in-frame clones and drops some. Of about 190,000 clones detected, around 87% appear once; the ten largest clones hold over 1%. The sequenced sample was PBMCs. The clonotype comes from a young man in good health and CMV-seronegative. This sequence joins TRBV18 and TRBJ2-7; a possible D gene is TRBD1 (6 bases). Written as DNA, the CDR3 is TGTGCCAGCTCCCCCGGACAGAACTACGAGCAGTACTTC. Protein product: CASSPGQNYEQYF.